This T cell receptor beta chain was obtained from a study of blood T cell repertoires in COVID-19. Study in general: Whether acute or convalescent, the COVID-19 samples came from the United States, Italy and Spain. Sources were T cells, B-cell-depleted T cells, or PBMCs; the material itself was cDNA or gDNA.

Authors' data handling: For nucleated cells, counts were estimated from reference gene primer amplification. Profiling relied on immunoSEQ multiplex PCR, and the TCRdb table lists in-frame clones only, not all of them. The D gene and trimming were derived from the DNA, and the V and J assignments and clone size from that table. The sample lists 130,000 to 150,000 clones; 75% to 90% were seen once. This clone was observed many times. Sequencing was performed on peripheral blood. The receptor was isolated from a middle-aged man who had recovered from COVID-19.

CDR3 nucleotide sequence: TGTGCCAGCAGTACTGGAGCGAACACTGAAGCTTTCTTT. Its translation: CASSTGANTEAFF. The genes are TRBV6-4 and TRBJ1-1; D is unresolved. The V end was cut by 5 bases, the J end by 1 base, with 8 bases between. The CDR3 runs to 13 residues. CDR1 is MRHNA, CDR2 SNTAGT, per germline.